Below are 21 T cell receptor beta chains sequenced from a single sample in a study of blood T cell repertoires in COVID-19. Sequencing was performed with immunoSEQ multiplex PCR; in TCRdb, only in-frame clones are kept and a portion is missing. The sample consists of 150,000 to 200,000 clones, under 80% of them appearing once. Material: PBMCs or T cells enriched from blood (not recorded which). The receptor set was obtained from a woman aged 45-65 years with acute COVID-19.

This clone was seen at least ten times. The chain recombines TRBV29-1 with TRBJ2-1, with 10 bases matching TRBD1. CDR3 length equals 15 residues. V was clipped by 5 bases and J by 1 base; unmatched bases: 5. CDR1 and CDR2 (germline): SQVTM, ANQGSEA. The CDR3 here is CSVRGQGTSYNEQFF. CDR3 DNA sequence: TGCAGCGTTCGGGGACAGGGGACGTCCTACAATGAGCAGTTCTTC.

This chain links TRBV6-5 with TRBJ2-1, with 9 bases that match TRBD1. The trim removed 5 bases at V and 4 bases at J, leaving 6 bases unmatched. Per germline, CDR1 MNHEY and CDR2 SVGAGI. The CDR3 spans 15 residues. The CDR3: CASSRGQGNYNEQFF. The CDR3 coding sequence is TGTGCCAGCAGTCGTGGACAGGGGAATTACAATGAGCAGTTCTTC.

This clone was detected only once. This chain links TRBV11-2 with TRBJ2-5, with 7 bases that match TRBD2. The J segment lost 4 bases and the V segment lost 1 base, leaving 12 bases of the junction unmatched. Looked up from germline, CDR1 is SGHAT and CDR2 is FQNNGV. CDR3 length: 17 amino acids. The CDR3 is CASSLGRGTPRGETQYF. The DNA for the CDR3 is TGTGCCAGCAGCTTAGGGCGGGGGACCCCCCGCGGAGAGACCCAGTACTTC.

The chain recombines TRBV4-1 with TRBJ2-1; D is unresolved. CDR3 size: 14 residues. Looked up from germline, CDR1 is MGHRA and CDR2 is YSYEKL. With 0 bases removed from V and 4 bases from J, the gap between germline ends came to 7 bases. DNA of the CDR3: TGCGCCAGCAGCCAAGACCAAACATACAATGAGCAGTTCTTC. Amino acids: CASSQDQTYNEQFF.

The chain uses TRBV3-1 (or the pseudogene TRBV3-2) and TRBJ2-5; perhaps TRBD2 as D (5 bases). The CDR3 contains 14 residues. Germline values: CDR1 LGHDT, CDR2 YNNKEL (reference sequence). V lost 3 bases, J lost 1 base, and 9 bases lay in between. The CDR3: CASSHTGIQETQYF. The CDR3 DNA reads TGTGCCAGCAGCCACACGGGGATCCAAGAGACCCAGTACTTC.

This sequence joins TRBV5-1 and TRBJ1-2; D gene unclear. Trimming shortened V by 1 base and J by 7 bases, and 17 bases separated the two germline ends. The CDR3 spans 15 residues. Germline values: CDR1 SGHRS, CDR2 YFSETQ. Here the CDR3 DNA reads TGCGCCAGCAGCTTGAGTCCAGCTGAAGCGGTTGGCTACACCTTC. As protein: CASSLSPAEAVGYTF.

Written as DNA, the CDR3 is TGCAGCGTGGTCGTGTCGGGGGGTTTAACTGAAGCTTTCTTT. Encoded protein: CSVVVSGGLTEAFF. This sequence joins TRBV29-1 and TRBJ1-1; perhaps TRBD1 as D (5 bases). Germline CDR1 reads SQVTM; CDR2 reads ANQGSEA. The V and J ends lost 6 bases and 5 bases respectively, with 19 bases between them. CDR3 length equals 14 residues.

The rearrangement joins TRBV7-9 to TRBJ1-1, with TRBD1 identical over 8 bases. V shed 4 bases and J 0 bases; nucleotides not matched to a gene: 4. CDR1 SEHNR and CDR2 FQNEAQ come from the germline V gene (reference sequence). CDR3 size: 15 residues. The CDR3, as DNA: TGTGCCAGCAGCTCCGCAGGGGGCCTGAACACTGAAGCTTTCTTT. Residues: CASSSAGGLNTEAFF.

The chain joins TRBV27 to TRBJ2-1; D is undetermined. The CDR3 is made up of 11 amino acids. V lost 5 bases, J lost 3 bases, and 2 bases lay in between. Germline values: CDR1 MNHEY, CDR2 SMNVEV (reference sequence). CDR3 residues: CASSRYNEQFF. The CDR3 DNA reads TGTGCCAGCAGTCGCTACAATGAGCAGTTCTTC.

This chain joins TRBV5-3 and TRBJ1-3, with D hard to call. TRBV5-3 is annotated as an ORF whose role is uncertain. This CDR3 is built from 17 residues. V dropped 7 bases and J dropped 4 bases, with 24 bases sitting between them. For the CDR3, the DNA is TGTGCCAGAGCCCCCTTTCAGGAGGGCTTGGGGGGAAACACCATATATTTT. This sequence encodes CARAPFQEGLGGNTIYF.

The chain combines TRBV3-1 (or the pseudogene TRBV3-2) with TRBJ2-3; TRBD2 matches at 7 bases. The CDR3 spans 19 residues. The germline gives CDR1 LGHDT, CDR2 YNNKEL (reference sequence). The V and J ends lost 1 base and 0 bases, in that order; junction bases with no gene match: 13. CDR3 in amino acids: CASSQVGRVGGLSTDTQYF. In DNA, the CDR3 is TGTGCCAGCAGCCAAGTTGGCCGGGTGGGGGGACTAAGCACAGATACGCAGTATTTT.

This clone was seen a handful of times. V and J are TRBV11-2 and TRBJ1-2; the D gene is possibly TRBD1 (5 bases). The CDR3 length is 14 residues. The V gene's germline CDR1 is SGHAT and CDR2 FQNNGV. Deletions cut 5 bases from V and 4 bases from J, with 14 bases between. CDR3 residues: CASSQRGTPYGYTF. In DNA, the CDR3 is TGTGCCAGCAGCCAACGGGGGACCCCCTATGGCTACACCTTC.

In this sample, this clone turned up a few times. The genes are TRBV6-5 and TRBJ1-6, with D unclear. There are 12 residues in the CDR3. Trimming removed 5 bases at V and 5 bases at J, with 4 bases between. Germline V lookup: CDR1 MNHEY, CDR2 SVGAGI. The CDR3 loop is CASSPNNSPLHF. The CDR3 DNA follows: TGTGCCAGCAGTCCCAATAATTCACCCCTCCACTTT.

The chain carries TRBV4-1 and TRBJ1-3; TRBD1 is a possible D gene (5 bases). CDR1 is MGHRA, CDR2 YSYEKL, per germline. CDR3 size: 15 residues. V was shortened by 3 bases and J by 5 bases, with 14 bases between the two germline ends. The CDR3 bases are TGCGCCAGCAGCCATTTGACAGCGATAAGAAACACCATATATTTT. Its protein is CASSHLTAIRNTIYF.

The chain has TRBV6-2 or TRBV6-3 and TRBJ1-5, with D unresolved. Germline loops: CDR1 MNHEY, CDR2 SVGEGT. The V and J ends lost 2 bases and 2 bases respectively, with 7 bases between them. The CDR3 has 14 residues. The CDR3, as DNA: TGTGCCAGCAGTTACGGCGGGGGCAATCAGCCCCAGCATTTT. Protein product: CASSYGGGNQPQHF.

The gene calls are TRBV28 and TRBJ1-2, with D possibly matching TRBD1 (5 bases). CDR3 length: 14 amino acids. Germline V gene lookup returns CDR1 MDHEN and CDR2 SYDVKM. Trimming pared 1 base from V and 4 bases from J, leaving 10 bases between. The CDR3 reads CASSLFSGVYGYTF. For the CDR3, the DNA is TGTGCCAGCAGTTTATTCTCGGGGGTCTATGGCTACACCTTC.

This chain uses TRBV28 with TRBJ2-2; D ambiguous. V lost 9 bases and J 7 bases, leaving 15 bases between the germline ends. Germline V CDR1 and CDR2: MDHEN, SYDVKM. The CDR3 loop spans 13 amino acids. CDR3 DNA sequence: TGTGCCAGTCACACCCCCGGGTACGGGGAGCTGTTTTTT. Protein: CASHTPGYGELFF.

This clone was recorded a few times. The V call is TRBV28, the J call TRBJ1-5; TRBD1 aligns across 12 bases. The CDR3 runs to 16 residues. Trimming at V came to 5 bases and at J to 4 bases, leaving 6 bases not matched to a gene. Germline values: CDR1 MDHEN, CDR2 SYDVKM. As DNA, the CDR3 is TGTGCCAGCAGTCCCCCGGGACAGGGGGCTAATCAGCCCCAGCATTTT. This codes for CASSPPGQGANQPQHF.

The chain carries TRBV19 and TRBJ1-5; TRBD1 aligns across 7 bases. The CDR3 totals 11 residues. The germline gives CDR1 LNHDA, CDR2 SQIVND (reference sequence). Trimming took 7 bases from V and 9 from J; bases not matched to a gene: 3. The CDR3 sequence is CASTHRGPQHF. The CDR3 coding sequence is TGTGCCAGTACCCACAGGGGGCCCCAGCATTTT.

This chain links TRBV4-3 with TRBJ1-1; 7 bases agree with TRBD1. The CDR3 runs 15 residues. Losses at the gene ends were 2 bases for V and 0 bases for J; bases not matched to a gene: 3. Germline CDR1 reads LGHNA; CDR2 reads YSLEER. The DNA for the CDR3 is TGCGCCAGCAGCCAAAACAGGGGTATGAACACTGAAGCTTTCTTT. Encoded protein: CASSQNRGMNTEAFF.

The chain is built from TRBV9 and TRBJ2-3; D possibly corresponds to TRBD2 (5 bases). Germline V lookup: CDR1 SGDLS, CDR2 YYNGEE. V was cut by 0 bases and J by 0 bases, with 17 bases left in between. The CDR3 length is 18 residues. CDR3 in amino acids: CASSVEVRERISTDTQYF. CDR3 bases: TGTGCCAGCAGCGTAGAAGTAAGGGAGCGGATTAGCACAGATACGCAGTATTTT.